This T cell receptor beta chain comes out of a study of a mutant IDH1 vaccine in newly diagnosed glioma. Study in general: Most had both radiotherapy and temozolomide beforehand; others had only one. Visit timing is recorded as week 35 for V12 and week 47 for V13.

Time point: week 47, end of study. In every dose of vaccine, 300 ug of mutant IDH1 20-mer peptide was given alongside topical imiquimod. Trimming removed 4 bases from V and 3 bases from J, with 13 bases in between. The CDR3 spans 14 residues. CDR1 is SGHRS and CDR2 is YFSETQ in the germline V gene. The protocol was immunoSEQ multiplex PCR, while the TCRdb copy is restricted to in-frame clones and leaves out a portion. The table records about 85,000 clones, around 92% of them present only once. Notes on this clone: Its antigen remains unidentified.

The genes are TRBV5-1 and TRBJ1-1; a weak D match, TRBD1 (5 bases). The clonotype originates from a woman aged 50 to 60 with glioma. Here the sequenced sample was PBMCs, taken from a glioma patient whose treatment included an IDH1 peptide vaccine. The CDR3 reads CASSLRDVHTEAFF. The CDR3 DNA reads TGCGCCAGCAGCCTTCGGGACGTCCACACTGAAGCTTTCTTT.